Presented here are 20 T cell receptor beta chains from one specimen sequenced in a study of T cell responses to AZD1222 COVID-19 vaccine. TCRdb keeps only in-frame clones here, not all; method: immunoSEQ multiplex PCR. The sample lists 150,000 to 200,000 clones, almost 95% occurring once. This specimen was peripheral blood, taken on day 0 of AZD1222 vaccination. The receptor source for this set is an adult in good health.

This rearrangement joins TRBV10-2 to TRBJ1-6, with TRBD1 matching over 8 bases. The CDR3 consists of 14 residues. Per the germline V gene, CDR1 is WSHSY and CDR2 is SAAADI. The V and J ends lost 6 bases and 9 bases, in that order; junction bases with no gene match: 7. CDR3 residues: CASREQGVGSPLHF. CDR3 nucleotides: TGCGCCAGCAGGGAACAGGGGGTGGGTTCACCCCTCCACTTT.

The V call is TRBV20-1, the J call TRBJ1-5; D gene uncertain. The CDR3 extends over 13 amino acids. Trimming left V 3 bases short and J 3 bases short, with 9 bases between. Germline CDR1 reads DFQATT; CDR2 reads SNEGSKA (reference sequence). Here the CDR3 DNA reads TGCAGTGCTAGTTGGGCCCCCAATCAGCCCCAGCATTTT. It yields the protein CSASWAPNQPQHF.

This sequence joins TRBV5-1 and TRBJ2-1; D not resolved. With 8 bases removed from V and 0 bases from J, the gap between germline ends came to 12 bases. The germline V gene encodes CDR1 SGHRS and CDR2 YFSETQ. The CDR3 runs to 14 residues. This chain's CDR3 is CASKVQRSYNEQFF. CDR3 nucleotide sequence: TGCGCCAGTAAGGTACAGCGCTCCTACAATGAGCAGTTCTTC. Full variable domain (missing parts from reference TRBV5-1 and TRBJ2-1): KAGVTQTPRYLIKTRGQQVTLSCSPISGHRSVSWYQQTPGQGLQFLFEYFSETQRNKGNFPGRFSGRQFSNSRSEMNVSTLELGDSALYLCASKVQRSYNEQFFGPGTRLTVL.

This chain connects TRBV7-2 to TRBJ1-3; TRBD1 aligns across 7 bases. Germline CDR1 and CDR2: SGHTA and FQGNSA. The CDR3 runs 14 residues. V was clipped by 4 bases and J by 11 bases; unmatched bases: 11. CDR3: CASSSWTGGNAIYF. The CDR3 DNA is TGTGCCAGCAGCTCCTGGACAGGAGGGAACGCCATATATTTT.

The V and J genes are TRBV2 and TRBJ2-7; 11 nucleotides agree with TRBD2. V shed 4 bases, J shed 5 bases, and the junction held 7 bases outside the gene matches. Germline CDR1 SNHLY, CDR2 FYNNEI. The length of the CDR3 is 15 residues. The CDR3 sequence: CASSATSGRADEQYF. As DNA, the CDR3 is TGTGCCAGCAGTGCTACTAGCGGGAGAGCCGACGAGCAGTACTTC.

The gene calls are TRBV29-1 and TRBJ2-7, with 7 bases lining up with TRBD2. J gave up 2 bases and V 5 bases, and 12 bases lay outside the gene matches. The CDR3 totals 15 residues. In germline, CDR1 is SQVTM, CDR2 ANQGSEA. In nucleotides, the CDR3 is TGCAGCGTTAGATTAGCGAGGACTAGAGCCTACGAGCAGTACTTC. Protein sequence: CSVRLARTRAYEQYF.

The chain couples TRBV24-1 to TRBJ2-1; 12 bases are shared with TRBD2. The CDR3 is made up of 15 amino acids. Germline values: CDR1 KGHDR, CDR2 SFDVKD. The V segment lost 4 bases and the J segment 8 bases; nucleotides outside the gene matches: 5. The CDR3: CATSELAGGSYEQFF. The DNA for the CDR3 is TGTGCCACCAGTGAACTAGCGGGAGGTTCGTATGAGCAGTTCTTC.

J is TRBJ2-7 and V is TRBV13; D is perhaps TRBD2 (5 bases). Deletions cut 0 bases from V and 2 bases from J, with 8 bases between. Germline V gene lookup returns CDR1 PRHDT and CDR2 FYEKMQ (reference sequence). The CDR3 contains 14 residues. CDR3 sequence (DNA): TGTGCCAGCAGCTTAGGCGGGATTACCTACGAGCAGTACTTC. The encoded protein is CASSLGGITYEQYF.

The chain has TRBV6-5 and TRBJ2-3; 9 nucleotides align to TRBD2. Trimming took 9 bases from V and 2 from J; bases not matched to a gene: 9. This CDR3 comprises 15 residues. Germline CDR1 is MNHEY and CDR2 is SVGAGI. CDR3 region: CASSPGGRVTDTQYF. The DNA for the CDR3 is TGTGCCAGTTCACCCGGCGGGAGGGTCACAGATACGCAGTATTTT.

This clone appeared once. J is TRBJ1-5 and V is TRBV27; no definite D call. V lost 6 bases and J 2 bases, leaving 14 bases between the germline ends. Germline lookup yields CDR1 MNHEY and CDR2 SMNVEV (reference sequence). This CDR3 has 15 amino acids. In nucleotides, the CDR3 is TGTGCCAGCAGCCCCGAGGGTTTTGGCAATCAGCCCCAGCATTTT. This translates into CASSPEGFGNQPQHF.

V and J are TRBV7-2 and TRBJ2-5; 9 bases match TRBD2. CDR1 is SGHTA and CDR2 is FQGNSA in the germline V gene. Trimming at V came to 1 base and at J to 5 bases, leaving 5 bases not matched to a gene. This CDR3 comprises 15 residues. The CDR3 region has the DNA TGTGCCAGCAGCTTAGATAGCGGGAGACAGGAGACCCAGTACTTC. Its protein is CASSLDSGRQETQYF.

This chain joins TRBV24-1 and TRBJ1-5; D not certain. The V end was cut by 3 bases, the J end by 6 bases, with 8 bases between. Germline CDR1 KGHDR, CDR2 SFDVKD. The CDR3 length is 13 residues. CDR3 DNA: TGTGCCACCAGTGATCGAAGGGCTCAGCCCCAGCATTTT. This translates into CATSDRRAQPQHF.

The rearrangement joins TRBV10-3 to TRBJ2-3, with D perhaps matching TRBD2 (6 bases). V lost 10 bases, J lost 0 bases, and 8 bases lay in between. The CDR3 covers 12 residues. CDR1 is ENHRY, CDR2 SYGVKD, per germline. The DNA of the CDR3 is TGTGCCACCGGGACTAGCACAGATACGCAGTATTTT. It codes for CATGTSTDTQYF.

The chain couples TRBV7-2 to TRBJ1-4; 7 nucleotides align to TRBD1. Losses at the gene ends were 1 base for V and 0 bases for J; bases not matched to a gene: 5. This CDR3 has 17 amino acids. From germline, CDR1 is SGHTA and CDR2 FQGNSA. Written as DNA, the CDR3 is TGTGCCAGCAGCTTAGTCGACAGGGCTGCAACTAATGAAAAACTGTTTTTT. Its protein product is CASSLVDRAATNEKLFF. The full variable domain, its missing parts supplied by reference TRBV7-2 and TRBJ1-4, is GAGVSQSPSNKVTEKGKDVELRCDPISGHTALYWYRQSLGQGLEFLIYFQGNSAPDKSGLPSDRFSAERTGGSVSTLTIQRTQQEDSAVYLCASSLVDRAATNEKLFFGSGTQLSVL.

V is TRBV28 and J is TRBJ1-5; perhaps TRBD1 as D (5 bases). V was shortened by 2 bases and J by 7 bases, with 15 bases between the two germline ends. The CDR3 contains 15 residues. CDR1 and CDR2 from the germline V gene are MDHEN and SYDVKM. The CDR3 sequence: CASSLVQGLGQPQHF. DNA for the CDR3: TGTGCCAGCAGTTTAGTGCAGGGCCTAGGGCAGCCCCAGCATTTT.

V and J are TRBV19 and TRBJ1-1; D unclear. The CDR3 extends over 14 amino acids. V was clipped by 2 bases and J by 1 base, with 8 bases between them. In germline, CDR1 is LNHDA, CDR2 SQIVND (reference sequence). Here the CDR3 reads CASSIMGANTEAFF. The CDR3 DNA follows: TGTGCCAGTAGTATAATGGGAGCGAACACTGAAGCTTTCTTT.

The chain uses TRBV6-5 and TRBJ2-3; no clear D gene. Trimming removed 5 bases at V and 0 bases at J, with 6 bases between. In germline, CDR1 is MNHEY, CDR2 SVGAGI. This CDR3 is built from 13 residues. CDR3 protein: CASSIYSTDTQYF. The CDR3, as DNA: TGTGCCAGCAGTATCTACAGCACAGATACGCAGTATTTT.

The V gene is TRBV6-1, the J gene TRBJ2-7; D ambiguous. Germline V gives CDR1 MNHNS, CDR2 SASEGT. The CDR3 sequence is 12 residues long. The ends were cut back, 3 bases at V and 6 bases at J, with 9 bases in the middle. CDR3 coding DNA: TGTGCCAGCAGTGACGCCACACGCGAGCAGTACTTC. Translated: CASSDATREQYF.

The chain is built from TRBV12-3 or TRBV12-4 and TRBJ1-1; D unclear. This CDR3 contains 11 residues. Trimming stripped 3 bases from V and 6 bases from J, with 5 bases between. CDR3 sequence reads: CASSFGPEAFF. The CDR3, as DNA: TGTGCCAGCAGTTTTGGTCCTGAAGCTTTCTTT.

CDR3 amino acids: CASSLDVRLAGVTGELFF. The CDR3 DNA reads TGCGCCAGCAGCTTGGATGTGAGACTAGCGGGAGTCACCGGGGAGCTGTTTTTT. The chain links TRBV5-1 to TRBJ2-2; 12 bases agree with TRBD2. The CDR3 consists of 18 residues. The V segment lost 0 bases and the J segment 4 bases; nucleotides outside the gene matches: 7. Per the germline V gene, CDR1 is SGHRS and CDR2 is YFSETQ.